A selection of T cell receptor beta chains follows, all from one sample in a study of graft-versus-host responses after intestinal transplantation. Sequencing used immunoSEQ multiplex PCR; TCRdb keeps in-frame clones, though not all of them. The table records 9,400 or so clones, about 32% of them present only once. Sequenced material: alloreactive CD4+ T cells from a mixed lymphocyte reaction culture, taken before intestinal transplant. These receptors were taken from a human patient who received an intestinal transplant. Each CDR3 is given with its conserved first and last residue. The D gene is left open where the match is weak. A row's size may be missing; if present it is once, few, many or a size class.

size	V	J	D	DNA	CDR3
-	TRBV28	TRBJ1-5	TRBD1	TGTGCCAGCAGTCGACAGGGGGCGGGTCAGCCCCAGCATTTT	CASSRQGAGQPQHF
-	TRBV6-5	TRBJ1-2	-	TGTGCCAGCAGTGCGGCCGAGGGAAACCCCTATGGCTACACCTTC	CASSAAEGNPYGYTF
-	TRBV9	TRBJ2-1	-	TGTGCCAGCAGCGTAGCGTGGGGCCCCTACAATGAGCAGTTCTTC	CASSVAWGPYNEQFF
-	TRBV2	TRBJ2-7	TRBD2	TGTGCCAGCAGCTCCGGGACTAGCGGGGTCTCCTACGAGCAGTACTTC	CASSSGTSGVSYEQYF
-	TRBV6-5	TRBJ2-5	-	TGTGCCAGCAGACAGCAAGAGACCCAGTACTTC	CASRQQETQYF
few	TRBV6-5	TRBJ2-2	-	TGTGCCAGCAGGCCAACGGCGGGGGCACCCGGGGAGCTGTTTTTT	CASRPTAGAPGELFF
few	TRBV7-8	TRBJ1-2	-	TGTGCCAGCAGCTTTAGCGGATATGGCTACACCTTC	CASSFSGYGYTF
few	TRBV5-1	TRBJ2-5	-	TGCGCCAGCAGCTTGATCTACCAAGAGACCCAGTACTTC	CASSLIYQETQYF
-	TRBV11-3	TRBJ1-6	-	TGTGCCAGCAGCTTAGTGGCAGGGGTTTCACCCCTCCACTTT	CASSLVAGVSPLHF
-	TRBV28	TRBJ2-1	-	TGTGCCAGCAGTTTAGAGAATGAGCAGTTCTTC	CASSLENEQFF
-	TRBV11-3	TRBJ2-2	-	TGTGCCAGCAGCTTAGACAGGGTGGCGGAGCTGTTTTTT	CASSLDRVAELFF
few	TRBV7-9	TRBJ2-7	-	TGTGCCAGCAGCTTAGGGGTCACAGCCACCTACGAGCAGTACTTC	CASSLGVTATYEQYF
-	TRBV15	TRBJ2-1	-	TGTGCCACCAGCAGAGGAGCGTCTCGTGGGACTAATGAGCAGTTCTTC	CATSRGASRGTNEQFF
few	TRBV7-8	TRBJ2-1	TRBD2	TGTGCCAGCAGGGAGAGGTTAGCGGGAGTAGGAAATGAGCAGTTCTTC	CASRERLAGVGNEQFF
-	TRBV28	TRBJ2-7	-	TGTGCCTCCGGGACATACTCCTACGAGCAGTACTTC	CASGTYSYEQYF
-	TRBV19	TRBJ2-7	-	TGTGCCAGTAGTGTGGCGAGGGCTAGAGGGTACGAGCAGTACTTC	CASSVARARGYEQYF
once	TRBV5-6	TRBJ2-1	-	TGTGCCAGCAGCTTGAAGGCAGGGTCAACCTACAATGAGCAGTTCTTC	CASSLKAGSTYNEQFF
-	TRBV5-8	TRBJ1-4	-	TGTGCCAGCAGCCTCGGACAGCGCGGGAATGAAAAACTGTTTTTT	CASSLGQRGNEKLFF
-	TRBV18	TRBJ2-7	TRBD2	TGTGCCAGCTCACCAGTTTCTAGCGGGAGTACGCGCGAGCAGTACTTC	CASSPVSSGSTREQYF
few	TRBV6-1	TRBJ2-7	-	TGTGCCAGCAGATCGACAGGAAGGGGGTACGAGCAGTACTTC	CASRSTGRGYEQYF
few	TRBV7-2	TRBJ2-5	TRBD2	TGTGCCAGCAGCTTAGGACTAGCGGGGGGGCGAGGCCAGTACTTC	CASSLGLAGGRGQYF
few	TRBV13	TRBJ2-4	-	TGTGCCAGCAGCTACGTTTGGGGGGGCGCAGGAAACATTCAGTACTTC	CASSYVWGGAGNIQYF
once	TRBV5-4	TRBJ2-3	-	TGTGCCAGCAGCCCGGGGACTGGGGTCGGTACGCAGTATTTT	CASSPGTGVGTQYF
few	TRBV5-4	TRBJ2-6	TRBD1	TGTGCCAGCACCGAAGGGACAGCTGGGGCCAACGTCCTGACTTTC	CASTEGTAGANVLTF
few	TRBV9	TRBJ2-5	-	TGTGCCAGCAGCGTAGGGGTCGGGTGGCAAGAGACCCAGTACTTC	CASSVGVGWQETQYF
-	TRBV6-1	TRBJ2-7	-	TGTGCCAGCTCCGAAACGCTCGGCTACGAGCAGTACTTC	CASSETLGYEQYF
-	TRBV7-3	TRBJ2-1	TRBD2	TGTGCCAGCAGCTTAACGGGGTCTATGGTTCGCGGGGGCAATGAGCAGTTCTTC	CASSLTGSMVRGGNEQFF
few	TRBV20-1	TRBJ2-1	-	TGCAGTGCTAGCCCTATGTATGAGCAGTTCTTC	CSASPMYEQFF
-	TRBV7-6	TRBJ1-2	-	TGTGCCAGCAGCTTATTCGCAGGGGTTGGTGACTACACCTTC	CASSLFAGVGDYTF
once	TRBV5-4	TRBJ2-7	-	TGTGCCAGCAGCTTCCCGGAGGGTCCCCGATCCTACGAGCAGTACTTC	CASSFPEGPRSYEQYF
-	TRBV27	TRBJ2-7	TRBD2	TGTGCCAGCAGTTTAAGGCCGGGAGGTTCGTACGAGCAGTACTTC	CASSLRPGGSYEQYF
few	TRBV6-6	TRBJ1-6	TRBD1	TGTGCCAGCAGTGGACAGGCCGCGAATTCACCCCTCCACTTT	CASSGQAANSPLHF
medium-sized	TRBV30	TRBJ1-1	-	TGTGCCTGGAGTGTACCCTCATACCAGGGTACCATGAACACTGAAGCTTTCTTT	CAWSVPSYQGTMNTEAFF
once	TRBV5-1	TRBJ2-6	-	TGCGCCAGCAGCGGGGGGACGGTCTCTGGGGCCAACGTCCTGACTTTC	CASSGGTVSGANVLTF
-	TRBV7-9	TRBJ2-1	TRBD2	TGTGCCAGCAGCTTAGAGGTGCGGGCTAGCGGGAGGGCCGACAATGAGCAGTTCTTC	CASSLEVRASGRADNEQFF
-	TRBV6-1	TRBJ2-1	-	TGTGCCACCTCTCGACTGTCCGCCTACAATGAGCAGTTCTTC	CATSRLSAYNEQFF
-	TRBV14	TRBJ1-2	-	TGTGCCAGCAGCCTCAATTGGGGGGATGGCTACACCTTC	CASSLNWGDGYTF
few	TRBV7-2	TRBJ2-1	-	TGTGCCAGCAGGGGGAGCTCCTACAATGAGCAGTTCTTC	CASRGSSYNEQFF
-	TRBV6-6	TRBJ2-1	TRBD1	TGTGCCAGCAGTGACAGGGCGGGTGAGCAGTTCTTC	CASSDRAGEQFF
medium-sized	TRBV7-6	TRBJ1-1	-	TGTGCCAGCAGCTTAAGTAGTGCCACTGAAGCTTTCTTT	CASSLSSATEAFF
-	TRBV28	TRBJ2-5	TRBD1	TGTGCCAGCCGAACAGGGGGGGAGACCCAGTACTTC	CASRTGGETQYF
few	TRBV6-1	TRBJ1-2	-	TGTGCCAGCAGCCAAGTAGCTAACTATGGCTACACCTTC	CASSQVANYGYTF
medium-sized	TRBV7-6	TRBJ2-7	-	TGTGCCAGTACTAACGGGGGCTCCTACGAGCAGTACTTC	CASTNGGSYEQYF
-	TRBV18	TRBJ2-7	-	TGTGCCAGCTCACCACTCTCCCTTCCAGGGAACTACGAGCAGTACTTC	CASSPLSLPGNYEQYF
-	TRBV11-2	TRBJ2-7	TRBD1	TGTGCCAGCAGCCTTACCGGGACAGGGGGATACGAGCAGTACTTC	CASSLTGTGGYEQYF
-	TRBV11-3	TRBJ2-1	-	TGTGCCAGCAGCTTAGGGGGGGACCAATCGGGGCAGTTCTTC	CASSLGGDQSGQFF
medium-sized	TRBV10-3	TRBJ2-4	TRBD2	TGTGCCATCAGTGAGCATACTAGCGGGGGGCCCAGAGCCAAAAACATTCAGTACTTC	CAISEHTSGGPRAKNIQYF
few	TRBV19	TRBJ2-5	TRBD1	TGTGCCAGTAGTGAATACAGGGGGCCAGAGACCCAGTACTTC	CASSEYRGPETQYF
few	TRBV10-1	TRBJ2-7	-	TGCGCCACCGGGACTGCCGACGAGCAGTACTTC	CATGTADEQYF
-	TRBV27	TRBJ2-3	TRBD2	TGTGCCAGCAGTTCCCCCGCGGGGGGAAGTTTAAATACGCAGTATTTT	CASSSPAGGSLNTQYF
once	TRBV9	TRBJ2-3	TRBD2	TGTACCAGCAGCGTAGGTAGCGGGACAGATACGCAGTATTTT	CTSSVGSGTDTQYF
-	TRBV18	TRBJ2-5	TRBD1	TGTGCCAGCTCACCAATGGGGACAGGGGGAGAGACCCAGTACTTC	CASSPMGTGGETQYF
-	TRBV5-1	TRBJ2-4	TRBD2	TGCGCCAGCAGCTTGAATCTAGCGGGGGGAGCCAAAAACATTCAGTACTTC	CASSLNLAGGAKNIQYF
few	TRBV6-1	TRBJ1-5	-	TGTGCCAGCAGCCTCGACAGAAATAGCAATCAGCCCCAGCATTTT	CASSLDRNSNQPQHF
-	TRBV7-2	TRBJ1-5	TRBD1	TGTGCCAGCAGCCAGTTCAGGGGGCAGCCCCAGCATTTT	CASSQFRGQPQHF